The T cell receptor (beta chain) described here comes from a study of blood T cell repertoires in COVID-19. Study background: COVID-19 samples collected from the United States, Italy and Spain covered acute and convalescent phases. The cDNA or gDNA used as material had been derived from T cells, B-cell-depleted T cells, or PBMCs.

The V gene's germline CDR1 is SGHDT and CDR2 YYEEEE. V was pared by 4 bases and J by 5 bases, with 9 bases between. This CDR3 is built from 12 residues. In the authors' methods: From reference gene primer amplification, estimates of nucleated cell counts were derived. Clones were sequenced by immunoSEQ multiplex PCR, and TCRdb holds only the in-frame ones, with some missing. V, J and clone size are taken as reported in that table, and D and trimming were inferred from the DNA itself. Of around 70,000 clones listed, 79% are singletons. Sequencing input: peripheral blood. The chain uses TRBV5-6 and TRBJ2-5; D may be TRBD2 (6 bases). The source of this sequence is a man aged 55-75 years with active or convalescent COVID-19. The CDR3 nucleotides are TGTGCCAGCAGCCCTGGGGGGGAGACCCAGTACTTC. Its protein product is CASSPGGETQYF.